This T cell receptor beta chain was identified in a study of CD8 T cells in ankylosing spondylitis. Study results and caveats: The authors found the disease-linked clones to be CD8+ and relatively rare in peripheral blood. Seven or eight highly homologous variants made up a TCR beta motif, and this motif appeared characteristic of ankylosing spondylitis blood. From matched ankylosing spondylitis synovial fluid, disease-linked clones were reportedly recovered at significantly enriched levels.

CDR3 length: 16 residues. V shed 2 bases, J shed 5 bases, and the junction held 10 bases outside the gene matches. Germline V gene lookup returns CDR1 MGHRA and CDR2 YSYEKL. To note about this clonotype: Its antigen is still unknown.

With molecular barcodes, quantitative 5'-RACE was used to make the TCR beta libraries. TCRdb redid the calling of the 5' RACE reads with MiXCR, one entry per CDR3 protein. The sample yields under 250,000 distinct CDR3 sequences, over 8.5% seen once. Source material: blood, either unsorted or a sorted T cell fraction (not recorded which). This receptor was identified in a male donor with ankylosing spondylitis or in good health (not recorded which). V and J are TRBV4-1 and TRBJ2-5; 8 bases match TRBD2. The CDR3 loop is CASSQRDSGVVETQYF. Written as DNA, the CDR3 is TGCGCCAGCAGCCAAAGGGATAGCGGGGTTGTTGAGACCCAGTACTTC.